The 14 T cell receptor beta chains below all came from one sample that was sequenced in a study of blood T cell repertoires in COVID-19 (dated by TCRdb to about 2020). Library preparation used the immunoSEQ multiplex PCR assay. Here the immuneACCESS table is served through TCRdb, limited to in-frame sequences with V and J called. Missing clones are a known gap in these copies; in checked studies unresolved V genes cover under half, and the rest lacks a known reason. The sample includes 250,000 to 350,000 clones, with about 88% observed a single time. Of the sample, approximately 10% is held by the ten largest clones. What was sequenced was peripheral blood. The source of these receptors is a woman aged 30 to 39 with COVID-19, enrolled during active disease.

The gene calls are TRBV5-1 and TRBJ1-4; 7 bases align to TRBD1. The trim removed 4 bases at V and 0 bases at J, leaving 6 bases unmatched. The CDR3 loop spans 16 amino acids. Germline V CDR1 and CDR2: SGHRS, YFSETQ. The chain's CDR3 is CASSGGQETTNEKLFF. CDR3 nucleotide sequence: TGCGCCAGCAGCGGCGGACAGGAGACAACTAATGAAAAACTGTTTTTT.

This clone was counted once. CDR3 DNA sequence: TGTGCCAGCAGTCACCTCCGGGACATGGATCAGCCCCAGCATTTT. Translation gives CASSHLRDMDQPQHF. The rearrangement links TRBV28 to TRBJ1-5; perhaps TRBD1 as D (6 bases). Germline CDR1 and CDR2: MDHEN and SYDVKM. The V gene lost 5 bases and the J gene lost 5 bases, with 16 bases spanning the gap. The CDR3 has 15 amino acids.

The chain has TRBV7-2 and TRBJ1-2, with D perhaps matching TRBD1 (6 bases). This CDR3 has 16 amino acids. Germline V CDR1 and CDR2: SGHTA, FQGNSA. Trimming stripped 2 bases from V and 6 bases from J, with 19 bases between. The CDR3 reads CASSLRTAGGANGYTF. The CDR3 bases are TGTGCCAGCAGCTTACGTACTGCGGGGGGGGCGAATGGCTACACCTTC.

V usage is TRBV28 and J usage is TRBJ2-3, with TRBD1 matching over 7 bases. Germline values: CDR1 MDHEN, CDR2 SYDVKM. The J segment lost 4 bases and the V segment lost 6 bases, leaving 7 bases of the junction unmatched. The length of the CDR3 is 14 residues. The CDR3 here is CASSHNRGPDTQYF. For the CDR3, the DNA is TGTGCCAGCAGCCATAACAGGGGTCCAGATACGCAGTATTTT. The variable domain in full, with the rest retrieved from reference TRBV28 and TRBJ2-3, is DVKVTQSSRYLVKRTGEKVFLECVQDMDHENMFWYRQDPGLGLRLIYFSYDVKMKEKGDIPEGYSVSREKKERFSLILESASTNQTSMYLCASSHNRGPDTQYFGPGTRLTVL.

This clone was seen more than once but under ten times. CDR3 sequence: CASSARQENQPQHF. Here the CDR3 DNA reads TGTGCCAGCAGTGCGAGACAAGAAAATCAGCCCCAGCATTTT. The V gene is TRBV28, the J gene TRBJ1-5; D gene unclear. The CDR3 extends over 14 amino acids. Germline V CDR1 and CDR2: MDHEN, SYDVKM. V lost 5 bases and J 4 bases, leaving 12 bases between the germline ends.

The chain carries TRBV14 and TRBJ2-1; 9 bases agree with TRBD1. V lost 3 bases and J lost 3; bases outside the gene matches: 9. The V gene's germline CDR1 is SGHDN and CDR2 FVKESK. This CDR3 has 17 residues. Here the CDR3 reads CASSQRQGVTNYNEQFF. The CDR3 region has the DNA TGTGCCAGCAGCCAGAGACAGGGGGTCACCAACTACAATGAGCAGTTCTTC.

The chain is built from TRBV29-1 and TRBJ2-2; D perhaps matches TRBD2 (6 bases). The CDR3 extends over 14 amino acids. CDR1 SQVTM and CDR2 ANQGSEA come from the germline V gene. Trimming took off 4 bases at V and 7 bases at J, with 16 bases between the two ends. The DNA of the CDR3 is TGCAGCGTTGGCATAGGGACTTTAGACGGGGAGCTGTTTTTT. This sequence encodes CSVGIGTLDGELFF.

V is TRBV24-1 and J is TRBJ1-5; 8 bases fit TRBD1. This CDR3 region has 14 residues. Losses at the gene ends were 11 bases for V and 1 base for J; bases not matched to a gene: 6. Germline V gene sequence: CDR1 KGHDR, CDR2 SFDVKD. The CDR3 protein is CASQAGGSNQPQHF. CDR3 coding DNA: TGTGCCAGCCAAGCAGGGGGCAGCAATCAGCCCCAGCATTTT.

V gene TRBV2 combines with J gene TRBJ2-4; 14 bases match TRBD2. Germline CDR1 is SNHLY and CDR2 is FYNNEI. The V segment lost 6 bases and the J segment 8 bases; nucleotides outside the gene matches: 6. The CDR3 has 15 residues. The CDR3 is CASSGLAGGWDIQYF. CDR3 sequence (DNA): TGTGCCAGCAGCGGACTAGCGGGAGGTTGGGACATTCAGTACTTC.

This chain joins TRBV5-6 and TRBJ2-7; 7 bases are shared with TRBD1. V gave up 1 base and J gave up 0 bases; unmatched junction bases: 4. CDR1 and CDR2 (germline): SGHDT, YYEEEE. There are 15 residues in the CDR3. CDR3 loop: CASSLSRGISYEQYF. Written as DNA, the CDR3 is TGTGCCAGCAGCTTGTCCAGGGGGATCTCCTACGAGCAGTACTTC.

The rearrangement links TRBV28 to TRBJ1-1, with unresolved D. Germline values: CDR1 MDHEN, CDR2 SYDVKM. The CDR3 loop spans 13 amino acids. V was pared by 5 bases and J by 6 bases, with 13 bases between. DNA of the CDR3: TGTGCCAGCAGTCCTAGCTATTTCGCTGAAGCTTTCTTT. Its translation is CASSPSYFAEAFF.

The chain joins TRBV6-1 to TRBJ2-3; perhaps TRBD1 as D (6 bases). The germline gives CDR1 MNHNS, CDR2 SASEGT. There are 14 residues in the CDR3. V was cut by 3 bases and J by 0 bases, with 7 bases left in between. The CDR3 DNA sequence: TGTGCCAGCAGTGAGGGGGCTAGCACAGATACGCAGTATTTT. It codes for CASSEGASTDTQYF.

The chain couples TRBV19 to TRBJ1-5; TRBD1 aligns across 7 bases. CDR3 length: 15 amino acids. With V trimmed by 5 bases and J by 6 bases, 10 bases remained unmatched. Germline V gives CDR1 LNHDA, CDR2 SQIVND (reference sequence). The CDR3 region has the DNA TGTGCCAGTAGTCGTACAGGGGCCCTGGGTCAGCCCCAGCATTTT. It codes for CASSRTGALGQPQHF.

This chain uses TRBV6-6 with TRBJ2-7; 10 bases line up with TRBD1. CDR1 MNHNY and CDR2 SVGAGI come from the germline V gene (reference sequence). Germline trimming cut 4 bases from V and 3 bases from J; bases unmatched to any gene: 6. The CDR3 consists of 15 residues. The CDR3: CASSFGTGEYYEQYF. CDR3 bases: TGTGCCAGCAGTTTTGGGACAGGGGAATACTACGAGCAGTACTTC.